The source of this T cell receptor beta chain is a study of blood T cell repertoires in COVID-19. Across the whole study: T cells, B-cell-depleted T cells, or PBMCs provided the cDNA or gDNA that served as material.

Clinical history reported by participants formed the basis on which cohorts were assigned. Donors in Cohort 3 who had recovered were those with two negative PCRs, healthcare professional clearance, or resolution of their symptoms. Original processing methods: Quantification of nucleated cells was approximated via reference gene primer amplification. Repertoires were generated with immunoSEQ multiplex PCR, while TCRdb's copy carries only in-frame clones and drops some. That table gives V, J and clone size, and the DNA gave D and trimming. Here the sample spans 490,000 or so clones, roughly 90% being singletons. Looked up from germline, CDR1 is SGHDT and CDR2 is YYEEEE. Trimming at V came to 0 bases and at J to 9 bases, leaving 8 bases not matched to a gene. There are 16 residues in the CDR3.

Sequencing was performed on PBMCs or T cells enriched from blood (not recorded which). The TCR originated in a woman aged 35 to 49 who had recovered from COVID-19. The chain employs TRBV5-6 and TRBJ2-1, with 11 bases matching TRBD2. This CDR3 is CASSLGTSGPTGEQFF. The DNA for the CDR3 is TGTGCCAGCAGCTTGGGGACTAGCGGGCCTACAGGTGAGCAGTTCTTC.